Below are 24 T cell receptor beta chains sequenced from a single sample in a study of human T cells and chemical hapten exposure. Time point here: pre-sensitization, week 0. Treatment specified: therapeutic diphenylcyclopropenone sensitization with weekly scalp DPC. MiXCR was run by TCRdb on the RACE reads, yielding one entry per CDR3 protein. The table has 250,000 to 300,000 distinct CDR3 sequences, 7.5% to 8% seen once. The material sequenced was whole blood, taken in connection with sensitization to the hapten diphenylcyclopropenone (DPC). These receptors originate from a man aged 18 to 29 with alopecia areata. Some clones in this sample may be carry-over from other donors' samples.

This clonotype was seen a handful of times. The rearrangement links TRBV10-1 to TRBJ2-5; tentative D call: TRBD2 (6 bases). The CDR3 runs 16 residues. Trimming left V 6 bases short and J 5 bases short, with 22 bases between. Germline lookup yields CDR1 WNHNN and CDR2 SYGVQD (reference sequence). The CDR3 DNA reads TGCGCCAGCAGCGCTATGACTAGTCTGTCTAAGGAGACCCAGTACTTC. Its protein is CASSAMTSLSKETQYF.

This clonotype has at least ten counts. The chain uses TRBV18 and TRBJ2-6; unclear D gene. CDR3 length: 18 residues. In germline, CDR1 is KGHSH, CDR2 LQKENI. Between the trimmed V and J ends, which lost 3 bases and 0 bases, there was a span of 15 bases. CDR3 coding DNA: TGTGCCAGCTCACCCAGTTCCAAGGCACCCTCTGGGGCCAACGTCCTGACTTTC. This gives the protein CASSPSSKAPSGANVLTF.

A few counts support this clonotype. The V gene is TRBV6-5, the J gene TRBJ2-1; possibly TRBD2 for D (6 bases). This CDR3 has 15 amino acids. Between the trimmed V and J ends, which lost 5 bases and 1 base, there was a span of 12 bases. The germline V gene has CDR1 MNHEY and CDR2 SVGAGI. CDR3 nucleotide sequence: TGTGCCAGCAGTCCTGGGACTCGGTCCTACAATGAGCAGTTCTTC. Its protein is CASSPGTRSYNEQFF.

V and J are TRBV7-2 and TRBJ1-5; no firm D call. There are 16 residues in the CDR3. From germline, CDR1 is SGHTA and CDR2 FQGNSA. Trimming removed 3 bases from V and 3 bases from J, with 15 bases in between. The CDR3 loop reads CASSLFGRTLNQPQHF. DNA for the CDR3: TGTGCCAGCAGCTTGTTTGGACGGACCCTCAATCAGCCCCAGCATTTT. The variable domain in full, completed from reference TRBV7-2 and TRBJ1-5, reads GAGVSQSPSNKVTEKGKDVELRCDPISGHTALYWYRQSLGQGLEFLIYFQGNSAPDKSGLPSDRFSAERTGGSVSTLTIQRTQQEDSAVYLCASSLFGRTLNQPQHFGDGTRLSIL.

The CDR3 DNA reads as TGTGCCAGCAGTTTGGCCCCCGGACAGGGTACAGATACGCAGTATTTT. It encodes CASSLAPGQGTDTQYF. The J gene is TRBJ2-3, the V gene TRBV27; 8 bases line up with TRBD1. Germline CDR1 is MNHEY and CDR2 is SMNVEV (reference sequence). CDR3 length equals 16 residues. The V segment lost 3 bases and the J segment 3 bases; nucleotides outside the gene matches: 8.

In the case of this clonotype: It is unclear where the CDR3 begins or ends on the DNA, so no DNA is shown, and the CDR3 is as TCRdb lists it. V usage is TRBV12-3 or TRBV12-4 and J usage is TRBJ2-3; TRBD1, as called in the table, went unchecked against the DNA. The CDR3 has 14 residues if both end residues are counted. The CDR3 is CASSSSGGPDTQYF.

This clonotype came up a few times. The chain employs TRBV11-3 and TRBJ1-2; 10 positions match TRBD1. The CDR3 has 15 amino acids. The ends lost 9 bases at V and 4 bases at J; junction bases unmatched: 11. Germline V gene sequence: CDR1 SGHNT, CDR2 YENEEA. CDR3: CARWDRGPKGYGYTF. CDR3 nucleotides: TGTGCCAGGTGGGACAGGGGACCCAAAGGCTATGGCTACACCTTC.

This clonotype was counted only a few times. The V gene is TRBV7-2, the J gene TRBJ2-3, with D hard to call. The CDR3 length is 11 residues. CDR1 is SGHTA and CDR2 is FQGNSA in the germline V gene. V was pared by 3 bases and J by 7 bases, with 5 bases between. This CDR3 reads CASSFSNTQYF. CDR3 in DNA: TGTGCCAGCAGCTTTTCCAATACGCAGTATTTT.

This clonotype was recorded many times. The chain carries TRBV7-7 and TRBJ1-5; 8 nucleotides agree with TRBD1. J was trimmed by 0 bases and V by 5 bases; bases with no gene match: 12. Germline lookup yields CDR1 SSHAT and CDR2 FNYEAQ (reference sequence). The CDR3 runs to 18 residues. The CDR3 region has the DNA TGTGCCAGCAGCAAAGCGCCGACAGGGGCAGGTAGCAATCAGCCCCAGCATTTT. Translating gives CASSKAPTGAGSNQPQHF.

DNA for the CDR3: TGTGCCAGCAGCTTTAGTACGGGAACCAATGAAAAACTGTTTTTT. Translated, it gives CASSFSTGTNEKLFF. This chain connects TRBV7-8 to TRBJ1-4, with D unclear. V was trimmed by 3 bases and J by 5 bases, leaving 13 bases between them. The CDR3 is 15 amino acids. The germline gives CDR1 SGHVS, CDR2 FQNEAQ.

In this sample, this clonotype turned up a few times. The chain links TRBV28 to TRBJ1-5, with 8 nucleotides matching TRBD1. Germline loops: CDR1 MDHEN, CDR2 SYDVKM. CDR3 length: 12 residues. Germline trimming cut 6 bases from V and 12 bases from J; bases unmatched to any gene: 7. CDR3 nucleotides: TGTGCCAGCAGACCCGGACAGGGCCGCCAGCATTTT. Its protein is CASRPGQGRQHF.

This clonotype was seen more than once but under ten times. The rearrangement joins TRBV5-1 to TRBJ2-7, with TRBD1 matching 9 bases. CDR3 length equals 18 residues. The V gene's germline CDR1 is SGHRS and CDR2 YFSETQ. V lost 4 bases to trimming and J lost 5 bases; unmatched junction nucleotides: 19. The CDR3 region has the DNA TGCGCCAGCAGCGGAACAGGGACAGGGATGCTGCCTCGGGACGAGCAGTACTTC. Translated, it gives CASSGTGTGMLPRDEQYF.

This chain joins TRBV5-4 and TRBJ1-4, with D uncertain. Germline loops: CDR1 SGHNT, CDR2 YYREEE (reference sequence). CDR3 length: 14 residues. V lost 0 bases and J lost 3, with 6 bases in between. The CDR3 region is CASSLGSANEKLFF. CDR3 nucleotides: TGTGCCAGCAGCTTGGGCAGCGCTAATGAAAAACTGTTTTTT.

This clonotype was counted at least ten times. The CDR3, as DNA: TGTGCCAGCAGCCAGATCGTTCATACGCAGTATTTT. Its translation: CASSQIVHTQYF. This chain joins TRBV7-9 and TRBJ2-3; D is uncertain. The CDR3 has 12 amino acids. Germline lookup yields CDR1 SEHNR and CDR2 FQNEAQ (reference sequence). The V end lost 5 bases, the J end lost 7 bases, and 10 bases lay between the germline ends.

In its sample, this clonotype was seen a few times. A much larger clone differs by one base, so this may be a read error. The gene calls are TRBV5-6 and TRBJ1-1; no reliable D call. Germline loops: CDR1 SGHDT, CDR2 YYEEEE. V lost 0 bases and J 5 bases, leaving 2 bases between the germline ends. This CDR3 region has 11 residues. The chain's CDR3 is CASSLETEAFF. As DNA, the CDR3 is TGTGCCAGCAGCTTGGAGACTGAAGCTTTCTTT.

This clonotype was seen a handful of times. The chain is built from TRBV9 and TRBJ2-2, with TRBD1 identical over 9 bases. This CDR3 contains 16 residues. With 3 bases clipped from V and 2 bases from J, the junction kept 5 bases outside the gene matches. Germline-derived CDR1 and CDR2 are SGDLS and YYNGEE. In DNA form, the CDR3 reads TGTGCCAGCAGCGCCACAGGGGGCGCAAACACCGGGGAGCTGTTTTTT. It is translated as CASSATGGANTGELFF.

The CDR3 protein is CASSQEGTRPIFSGANVLTF. The CDR3 DNA follows: TGCGCCAGCAGCCAAGAAGGTACACGGCCGATATTCTCTGGGGCCAACGTCCTGACTTTC. The rearrangement uses TRBV4-3 and TRBJ2-6, with D unclear. With 0 bases removed from V and 0 bases from J, the gap between germline ends came to 18 bases. This CDR3 spans 20 amino acids. In germline, CDR1 is LGHNA, CDR2 YSLEER.

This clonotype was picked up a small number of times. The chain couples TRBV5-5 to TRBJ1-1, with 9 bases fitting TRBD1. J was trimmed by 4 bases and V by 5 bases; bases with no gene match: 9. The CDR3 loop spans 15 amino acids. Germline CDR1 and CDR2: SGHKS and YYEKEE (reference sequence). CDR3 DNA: TGTGCCAGCAGAATAACAGGGGGCGCGGGCACTGAAGCTTTCTTT. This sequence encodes CASRITGGAGTEAFF.

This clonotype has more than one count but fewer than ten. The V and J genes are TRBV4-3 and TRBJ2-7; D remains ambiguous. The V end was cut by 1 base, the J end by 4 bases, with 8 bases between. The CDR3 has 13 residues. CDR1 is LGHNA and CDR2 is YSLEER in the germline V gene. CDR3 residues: CASSQARKYEQYF. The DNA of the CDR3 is TGCGCCAGCAGCCAAGCCAGGAAGTACGAGCAGTACTTC.

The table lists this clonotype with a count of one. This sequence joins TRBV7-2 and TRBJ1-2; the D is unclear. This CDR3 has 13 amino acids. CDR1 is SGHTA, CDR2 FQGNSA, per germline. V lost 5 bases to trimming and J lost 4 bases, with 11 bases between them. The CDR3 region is CASSPGLPYGYTF. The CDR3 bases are TGTGCCAGCAGCCCCGGACTTCCCTATGGCTACACCTTC.

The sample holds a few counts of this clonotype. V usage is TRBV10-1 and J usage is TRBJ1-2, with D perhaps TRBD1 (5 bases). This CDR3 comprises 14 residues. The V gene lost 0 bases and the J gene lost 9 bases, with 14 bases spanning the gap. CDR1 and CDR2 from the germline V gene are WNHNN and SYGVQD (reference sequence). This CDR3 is CASSESLGAGSYTF. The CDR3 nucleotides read TGCGCCAGCAGTGAGTCGTTGGGAGCAGGGAGCTACACCTTC.

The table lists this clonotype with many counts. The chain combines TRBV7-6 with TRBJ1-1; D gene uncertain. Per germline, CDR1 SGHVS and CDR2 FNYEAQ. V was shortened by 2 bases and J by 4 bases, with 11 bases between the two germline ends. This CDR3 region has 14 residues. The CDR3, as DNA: TGTGCCAGCAGCTTAAGCCAGAGCCCCACTGAAGCTTTCTTT. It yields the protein CASSLSQSPTEAFF.

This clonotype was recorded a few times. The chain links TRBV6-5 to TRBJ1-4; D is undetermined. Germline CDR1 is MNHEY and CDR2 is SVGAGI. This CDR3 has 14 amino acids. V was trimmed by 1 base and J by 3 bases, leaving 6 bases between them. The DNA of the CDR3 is TGTGCCAGCAGTTACTTTGCGTCTAATGAAAAACTGTTTTTT. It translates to CASSYFASNEKLFF.

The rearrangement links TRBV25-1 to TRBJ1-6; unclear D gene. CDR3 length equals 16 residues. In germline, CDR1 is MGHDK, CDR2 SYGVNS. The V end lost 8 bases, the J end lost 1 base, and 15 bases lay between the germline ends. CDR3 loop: CASGTPDGSYNSPLHF. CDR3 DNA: TGTGCCAGCGGTACACCCGACGGTTCCTATAATTCACCCCTCCACTTT.